A single T cell receptor beta chain is shown here with its context. Only in-frame clones appear in the TCRdb table, and some are missing; sequencing was by immunoSEQ multiplex PCR. The sample has 50,000 or so clones; about 93% are singletons. The data were obtained in a study of OX40 agonist ivuxolimab in advanced cancers. Sample: CD4+ or CD8+ T cells sorted from blood, taken in a trial of the OX40 agonist ivuxolimab. The receptor's source is an adult with an advanced solid tumor such as melanoma, head and neck, liver or kidney cancer.

The CDR3 nucleotides read TGTGCCAGCAGCGTAGATGGGGGGTACTACGAGCAGTACTTC. Its protein is CASSVDGGYYEQYF. The chain is built from TRBV9 and TRBJ2-7, with D tentatively TRBD2 (6 bases). The germline gives CDR1 SGDLS, CDR2 YYNGEE. V was shortened by 0 bases and J by 3 bases, with 10 bases between the two germline ends. The CDR3 length is 14 residues.